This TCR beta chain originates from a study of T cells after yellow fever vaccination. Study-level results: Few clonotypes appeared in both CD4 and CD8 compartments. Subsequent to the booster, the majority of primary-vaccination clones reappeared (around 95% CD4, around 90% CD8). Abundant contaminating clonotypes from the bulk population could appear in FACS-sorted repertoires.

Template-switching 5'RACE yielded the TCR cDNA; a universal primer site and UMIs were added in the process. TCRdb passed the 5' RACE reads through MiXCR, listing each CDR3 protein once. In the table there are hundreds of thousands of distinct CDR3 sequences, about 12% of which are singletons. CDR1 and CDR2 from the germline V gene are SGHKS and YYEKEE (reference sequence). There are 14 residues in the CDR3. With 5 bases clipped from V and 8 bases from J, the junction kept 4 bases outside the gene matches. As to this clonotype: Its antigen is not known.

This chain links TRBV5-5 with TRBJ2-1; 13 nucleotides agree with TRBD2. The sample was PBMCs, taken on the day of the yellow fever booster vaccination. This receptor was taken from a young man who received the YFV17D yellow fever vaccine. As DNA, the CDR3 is TGTGCCAGCAGTTCGGGACTAGCGGGATATGAGCAGTTCTTC. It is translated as CASSSGLAGYEQFF.